Listed here is a single T cell receptor beta chain. No antigen is known for it. Base qualities were left out, and no much larger clone turns up one base away. Libraries were built with the immunoSEQ multiplex PCR assay. The multiplex PCR relied on a mix of 60 forward primers for TCR Vbeta segments and 13 reverse primers for TCR Jbeta segments. A multiplex PCR assay on genomic DNA amplified the CDR3 region of rearranged TCR beta genes. The Illumina HiSeq System was used to sequence the amplified TCR beta libraries as 87-base-pair reads. Concerning the study's data processing: A later analysis tallied tens of millions of unique TCR beta chains across the 666 repertoires, and about 12 million of those chains were shared by two or more donors. Raw reads were error-corrected and collapsed into unique sequences with a nearest-neighbor algorithm that merged closely related sequences to remove PCR and sequencing errors. CDR3 sequences were aligned to IMGT reference sequences to assign V, D and J gene segments. For a sequence to be retained, a match of at least six nucleotides to both a V gene segment and a J gene segment was required. Rearrangements were called productive when the CDR3 lacked stop codons and stayed in frame with V and J; all others were non-productive. Following IMGT convention, CDR3 was defined as the stretch from the second conserved V-encoded cysteine to the conserved J-encoded phenylalanine. Sequences without an unambiguous match to a single V gene segment were excluded from the earlier analysis of almost 600 of the donors. In an earlier analysis of about 590 of the donors, a V segment was called functional when productive rearrangements were above 56.7%, and segregating when the standard deviation between donors exceeded 5%. A statistical classification framework was developed to diagnose cytomegalovirus status using the catalog of TCR beta chain sequences. In a later analysis, V and J genes were assigned by comparing TCR nucleotide sequences against IMGT/GENE-DB human TR gene sequences. A later analysis assigned CDR3 sequences and most-parsimonious VDJ recombination scenarios with the TCRdist pipeline. In a later analysis, every TCR beta chain was defined by the combination of its CDR3 amino acid sequence and its V-gene family, and reads without a unique V-gene family were dropped. In a later analysis, around 650 highly shared, low-generation-probability nucleotide sequences were removed to address suspected cross-contamination and a sequencing artifact. For each public chain, a later analysis derived a clonal expansion index from normalized ranks of inferred template counts within each repertoire. A later analysis computed generation probabilities with a VDJ recombination model fitted to out-of-frame rearrangements, and checked the results against IGoR. Hypergeometric tests were used in a later analysis to score TCR-TCR, TCR-HLA and TCR-CMV co-occurrence, with a repertoire-size bias correction applied to the TCR pairs. A later analysis estimated false discovery rates by permuting HLA or CMV assignments 20 times. In a later analysis, co-occurring TCRs were grouped using DBSCAN, with TCRdist sequence similarity added in when clustering inside HLA-allele-positive subsets. Co-occurrence clustering excluded repertoires with fewer than 30,000 or more than 120,000 public chains, plus five with anomalous nucleotide sharing. Sourced from immuneACCESS, this table was stored by TCRdb with only in-frame sequences that have V and J called. A share of the clones is absent; for the studies checked, an unresolved V gene accounts for under half, and the remainder has no known explanation. V, J and clone size reflect that table, while D and trimming were determined from the DNA. The sample has tens of thousands of clones on record, 75% to 85% of them singletons. Approximately 1.4% of the sample goes to the ten largest clones.

This sample was included in a study of cytomegalovirus exposure and HLA in healthy donors (TCRdb year 2017). Looking at the study overall: In an earlier analysis of around 540 of the donors, around 290 Gb of sequence data and roughly 100 million unique TCR beta sequences from about 179 million T cells were reported. An early release that covered approximately 600 HLA-typed donors contained approximately 300 gigabases of sequencing data and around 85 million unique TCR sequences. The genetic ancestry cluster associated with self-reported Caucasian donors included about four fifths of the 300 to 400 genotyped donors. The study aimed to test whether signatures of past pathogen exposure could be identified by cataloging public T cell receptors. The T cell repertoires of under 750 subjects were profiled by immunosequencing and related to cytomegalovirus serostatus. Besides the first cohort of under 700 subjects, a separate validation cohort made up of 120 different subjects was used. The study combined high-throughput TCR immunosequencing, statistical association of individual TCRs with disease status, and machine learning to predict cytomegalovirus infection status. A later analysis re-analyzed previously published TCR beta repertoires from roughly 630 donors and added high-resolution HLA genotyping to study TCR occurrence patterns. Rather than drawing on any new phenotypic data, the later analysis identified candidate immune exposures from TCR beta sequences and the way those sequences occurred across donors. To decide whether each TCR beta V gene segment behaved as functional or pseudogenic, an earlier analysis of over 500 of the donors relied on high-throughput TCR beta sequencing. Donor age, sex, ethnicity and CMV serostatus were compiled alongside the repertoire data. A later genetic analysis took genome-wide SNP genotypes for about three fifths of the roughly 670 donors and used that subset as a discovery cohort. Every discovery cohort repertoire had been produced on one sequencing platform. Class I and class II HLA loci were covered by the typing at four-digit resolution. The number of typed donors differed by locus: roughly 629-630 for A, B, C, DRB1 and DQB1; some 540 for DQA1; approximately 600 for DPA1; and some 430 for DPB1. Because of strong linkage in the cohort, roughly five DR-DQ haplotypes were treated as single units for association and clustering. Among approximately 370 genotyped donors of the cohort, an average of approximately 240,000 unique TCR beta nucleotide sequences was sequenced per donor, of which about 19% were non-productive.

Summary of the overall study and its limitations: Cytomegalovirus status was reported to be diagnosed by the classifier with high specificity and sensitivity in both the original and validation cohorts. A later genetic analysis associated a missense DCLRE1C variant with V-gene and J-gene trimming of TCR beta chains, and an independent cohort replicated the association. A later analysis associated 15,000 to 20,000 TCR beta sequences with specific HLA alleles at a false discovery rate of 0.05. In a later genetic analysis, fewer N-insertions in productive TCRs were reported among donors in an Asian-associated ancestry cluster than the roughly 700-donor mean. Because counts were too low, 15 to 20 rarely observed V segments, including chromosome 9 orphons, were excluded from the earlier analysis of some 540 of the donors. Some IMGT-functional V segments, including TRBV6-2 and TRBV6-3, could not be distinguished by the 87-base-pair reads and were therefore excluded. The sequencing pipeline was judged likely to have produced a cluster of highly shared sequence variants as a technical artifact. An earlier analysis of approximately 500 of the donors showed that most TCR beta V segments appeared in productive rearrangements either about 90% or about 30% of the time, which broadly matched IMGT annotations. It was suggested by the authors that the approach could potentially be generalized to other disease states and immunological phenotypes. Most TCR sequences were observed very rarely across donors, whereas some public TCRs were present in many individuals. The only immune exposure information available for the cohort was CMV serostatus. When HLA alleles, especially DR and DQ, strongly co-occurred, attributing TCR associations to individual alleles was difficult. A total of around 150 TCR beta chains were listed by the study as associated with cytomegalovirus. Roughly uniform sequencing depth across donors was assumed in presence/absence analyses, although this assumption may not hold. In a later analysis, HLA-associated TCR beta chains showed more clonal expansion and lower generation probabilities than non-associated chains that were equally common. Linkage disequilibrium might explain the correlated functional status among segregating V segments, but an unknown experimental factor could not be excluded. In vitro tests confirmed that a few of the cytomegalovirus-associated TCR beta chains recognize cytomegalovirus antigens. In a later analysis, most CMV-associated TCR beta chains were found to appear HLA-restricted, with HLA associations seemingly driven largely by CMV exposure. Because HLA typing was missing for some donors at each locus, association tests included only the typed subset. Only TCR beta chains were sequenced in this cohort, and the absence of alpha or paired-chain data limited detectable features. A further reported finding was that TCR beta sequences accurately predicted the HLA-A and HLA-B alleles for most subjects in the first cohort. According to a later analysis, TCR association rates differed among HLA loci, with DRB1 alleles showing the most associated TCRs and HLA-C alleles showing the fewest. According to a later analysis, parvovirus B19, influenza, CMV and Epstein-Barr virus appeared linked to several top co-occurrence clusters.

The cohort comprised under 700 healthy bone marrow donors. Cohort members were all nominally healthy when sampled, although unrecorded immune exposures were likely present. The donor tested CMV seronegative and was one of the 352 seronegative cohort members. Each donor provided a peripheral blood sample, and peripheral blood mononuclear cells were used for TCR beta sequencing. Genomic DNA was extracted from the blood cell samples with the Qiagen DNeasy Blood Extraction Kit. The CDR3 covers 13 residues, taking in both the cysteine and the phenylalanine. Only CDR3 DNA remains: 39 bases, in frame from the first base. V lost 4 bases and J lost 1 base; the stretch between them is 8 bases long. CDR1 and CDR2 (SGDLS, YYNGEE) derive from the germline V gene.

The rearrangement joined TRBV9 to TRBJ1-1; the D gene identity is not certain. The receptor was derived from a female donor in good health and CMV-seronegative. Sequences were obtained from PBMCs. The CDR3 reads CASSIRWNTEAFF. The DNA sequence is TGTGCCAGCAGCATCCGGTGGAACACTGAAGCTTTCTTT.